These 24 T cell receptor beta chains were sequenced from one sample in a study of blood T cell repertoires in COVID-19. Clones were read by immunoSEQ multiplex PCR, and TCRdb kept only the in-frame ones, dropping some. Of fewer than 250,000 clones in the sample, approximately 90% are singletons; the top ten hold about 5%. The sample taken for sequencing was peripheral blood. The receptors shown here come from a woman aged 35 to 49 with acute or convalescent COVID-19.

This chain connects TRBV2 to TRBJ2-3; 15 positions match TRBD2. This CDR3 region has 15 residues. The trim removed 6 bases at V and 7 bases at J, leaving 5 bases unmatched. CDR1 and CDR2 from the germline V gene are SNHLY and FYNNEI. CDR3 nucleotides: TGTGCCAGCAGCCCGGGACTAGCGGGGGGCCATACGCAGTATTTT. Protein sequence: CASSPGLAGGHTQYF.

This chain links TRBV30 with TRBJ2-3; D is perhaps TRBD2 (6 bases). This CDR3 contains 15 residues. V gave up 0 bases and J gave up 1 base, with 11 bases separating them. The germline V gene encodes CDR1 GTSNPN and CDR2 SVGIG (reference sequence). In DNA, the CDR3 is TGTGCCTGGAGTGTTGGGGGGACGGGCACAGATACGCAGTATTTT. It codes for CAWSVGGTGTDTQYF. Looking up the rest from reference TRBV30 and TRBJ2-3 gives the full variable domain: SQTIHQWPATLVQPVGSPLSLECTVEGTSNPNLYWYRQAAGRGLQLLFYSVGIGQISSEVPQNLSASRPQDRQFILSSKKLLLSDSGFYLCAWSVGGTGTDTQYFGPGTRLTVL.

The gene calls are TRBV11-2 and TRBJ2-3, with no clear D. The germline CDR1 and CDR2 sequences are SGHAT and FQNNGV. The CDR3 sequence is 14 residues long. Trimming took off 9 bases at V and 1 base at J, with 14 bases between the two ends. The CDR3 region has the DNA TGTGCCAGATGCCTTGGAGTCGGCACAGATACGCAGTATTTT. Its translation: CARCLGVGTDTQYF.

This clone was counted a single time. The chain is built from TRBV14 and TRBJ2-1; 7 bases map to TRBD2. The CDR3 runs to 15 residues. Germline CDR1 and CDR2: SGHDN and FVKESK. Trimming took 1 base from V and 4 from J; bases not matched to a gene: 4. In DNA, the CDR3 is TGTGCCAGCAGCCAAGCCCTAGCGGTTTACAATGAGCAGTTCTTC. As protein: CASSQALAVYNEQFF.

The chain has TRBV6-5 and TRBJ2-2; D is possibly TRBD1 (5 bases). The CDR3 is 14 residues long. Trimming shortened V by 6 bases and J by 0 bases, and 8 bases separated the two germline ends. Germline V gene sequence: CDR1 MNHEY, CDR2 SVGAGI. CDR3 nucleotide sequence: TGTGCCAGCAGGAGACAGTCGAACACCGGGGAGCTGTTTTTT. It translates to CASRRQSNTGELFF.

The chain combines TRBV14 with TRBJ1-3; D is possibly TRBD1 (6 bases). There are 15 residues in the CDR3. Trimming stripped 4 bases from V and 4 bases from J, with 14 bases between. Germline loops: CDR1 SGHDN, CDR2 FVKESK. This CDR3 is CASSPLQGSGNTIYF. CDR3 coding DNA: TGTGCCAGCAGCCCTTTACAGGGATCGGGAAACACCATATATTTT. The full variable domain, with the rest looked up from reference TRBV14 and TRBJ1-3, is EAGVTQFPSHSVIEKGQTVTLRCDPISGHDNLYWYRRVMGKEIKFLLHFVKESKQDESGMPNNRFLAERTGGTYSTLKVQPAELEDSGVYFCASSPLQGSGNTIYFGEGSWLTVV.

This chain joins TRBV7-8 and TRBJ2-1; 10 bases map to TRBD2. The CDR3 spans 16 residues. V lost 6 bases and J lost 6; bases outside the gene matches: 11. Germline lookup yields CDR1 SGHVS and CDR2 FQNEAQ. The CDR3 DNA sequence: TGTGCCAGCAGTCATAATTTAGCGGGGGGAGGCAATGAGCAGTTCTTC. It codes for CASSHNLAGGGNEQFF.

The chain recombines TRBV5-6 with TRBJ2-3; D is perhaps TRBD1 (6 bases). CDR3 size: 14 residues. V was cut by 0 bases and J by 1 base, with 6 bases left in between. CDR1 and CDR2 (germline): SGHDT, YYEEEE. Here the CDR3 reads CASSLEGGTDTQYF. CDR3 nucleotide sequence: TGTGCCAGCAGCTTGGAGGGGGGCACAGATACGCAGTATTTT.

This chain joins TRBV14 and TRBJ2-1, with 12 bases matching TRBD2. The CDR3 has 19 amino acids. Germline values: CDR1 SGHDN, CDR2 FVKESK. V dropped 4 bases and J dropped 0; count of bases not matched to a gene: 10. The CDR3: CASSRRTSGATSSYNEQFF. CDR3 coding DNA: TGTGCCAGCAGCCGTCGGACTAGCGGGGCGACGAGCTCCTACAATGAGCAGTTCTTC.

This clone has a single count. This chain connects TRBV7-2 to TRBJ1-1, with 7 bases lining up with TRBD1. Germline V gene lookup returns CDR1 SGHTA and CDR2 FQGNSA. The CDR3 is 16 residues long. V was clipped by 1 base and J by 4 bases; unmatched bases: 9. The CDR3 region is CASSLEGGRLGTEAFF. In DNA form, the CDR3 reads TGTGCCAGCAGCTTAGAAGGGGGCAGGTTGGGCACTGAAGCTTTCTTT.

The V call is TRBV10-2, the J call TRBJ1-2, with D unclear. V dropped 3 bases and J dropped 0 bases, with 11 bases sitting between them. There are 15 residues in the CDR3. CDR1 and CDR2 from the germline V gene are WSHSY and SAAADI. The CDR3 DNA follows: TGCGCCAGCAGTGAATACAGCCAAGCTAACTATGGCTACACCTTC. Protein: CASSEYSQANYGYTF.

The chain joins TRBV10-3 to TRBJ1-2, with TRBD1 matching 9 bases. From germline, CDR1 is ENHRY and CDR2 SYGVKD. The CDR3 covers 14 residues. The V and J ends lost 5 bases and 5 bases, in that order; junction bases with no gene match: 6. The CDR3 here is CAISIQTGGYGYTF. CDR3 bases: TGTGCCATCAGTATTCAGACAGGGGGATATGGCTACACCTTC.

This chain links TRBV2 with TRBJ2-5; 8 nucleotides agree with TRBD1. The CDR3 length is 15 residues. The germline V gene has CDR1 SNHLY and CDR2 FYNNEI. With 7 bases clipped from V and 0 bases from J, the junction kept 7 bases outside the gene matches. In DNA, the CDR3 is TGTGCCAGCACCCCCACAGGGGGTGACCAAGAGACCCAGTACTTC. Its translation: CASTPTGGDQETQYF.

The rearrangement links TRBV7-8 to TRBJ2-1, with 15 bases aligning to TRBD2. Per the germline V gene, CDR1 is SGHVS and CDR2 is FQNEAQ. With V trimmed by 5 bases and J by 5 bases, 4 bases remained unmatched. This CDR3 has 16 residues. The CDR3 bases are TGTGCCAGCAGCCCCGGGACTAGCGGGGGGAACAATGAGCAGTTCTTC. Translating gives CASSPGTSGGNNEQFF. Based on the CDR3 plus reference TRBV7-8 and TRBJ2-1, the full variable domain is GAGVSQSPRYKVAKRGQDVALRCDPISGHVSLFWYQQALGQGPEFLTYFQNEAQLDKSGLPSDRFFAERPEGSVSTLKIQRTQQEDSAVYLCASSPGTSGGNNEQFFGPGTRLTVL.

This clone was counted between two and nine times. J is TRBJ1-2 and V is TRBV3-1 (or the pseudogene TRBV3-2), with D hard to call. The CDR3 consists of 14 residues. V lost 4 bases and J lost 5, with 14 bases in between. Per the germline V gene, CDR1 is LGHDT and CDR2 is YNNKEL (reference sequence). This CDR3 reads CASSPGGSQYGYTF. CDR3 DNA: TGTGCCAGCAGCCCAGGAGGTTCACAGTATGGCTACACCTTC.

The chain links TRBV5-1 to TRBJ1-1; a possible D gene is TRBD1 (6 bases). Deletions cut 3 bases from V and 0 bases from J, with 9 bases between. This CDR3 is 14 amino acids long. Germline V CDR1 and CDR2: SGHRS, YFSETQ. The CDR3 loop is CASSSDRLNTEAFF. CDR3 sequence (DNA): TGCGCCAGCAGCTCTGACAGGTTGAACACTGAAGCTTTCTTT.

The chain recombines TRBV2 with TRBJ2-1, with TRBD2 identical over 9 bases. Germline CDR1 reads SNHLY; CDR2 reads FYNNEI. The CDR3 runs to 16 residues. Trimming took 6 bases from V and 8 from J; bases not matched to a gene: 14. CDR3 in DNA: TGTGCCAGCAGACTCGGGGGGCTAGCGGGGACCGATGAGCAGTTCTTC. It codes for CASRLGGLAGTDEQFF.

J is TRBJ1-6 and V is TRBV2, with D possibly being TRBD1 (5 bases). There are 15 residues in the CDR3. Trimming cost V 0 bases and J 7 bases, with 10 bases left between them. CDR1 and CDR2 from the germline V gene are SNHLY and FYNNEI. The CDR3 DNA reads TGTGCCAGCAGTGAAGCGGGACGGGGGAATTCACCCCTCCACTTT. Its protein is CASSEAGRGNSPLHF.

CDR3 DNA: TGTGCCAGGCCAGGAGGCTATGGCTACACCTTC. Amino acids: CARPGGYGYTF. V is TRBV21-1 and J is TRBJ1-2. TRBV21-1 is tagged as a pseudogene. This CDR3 has 11 amino acids.

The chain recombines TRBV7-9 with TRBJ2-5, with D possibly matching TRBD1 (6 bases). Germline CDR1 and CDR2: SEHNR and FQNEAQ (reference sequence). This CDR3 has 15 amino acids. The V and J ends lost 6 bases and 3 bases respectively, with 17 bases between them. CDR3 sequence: CASSRPGQRKETQYF. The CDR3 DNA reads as TGTGCCAGCAGTCGCCCAGGACAGAGAAAAGAGACCCAGTACTTC.

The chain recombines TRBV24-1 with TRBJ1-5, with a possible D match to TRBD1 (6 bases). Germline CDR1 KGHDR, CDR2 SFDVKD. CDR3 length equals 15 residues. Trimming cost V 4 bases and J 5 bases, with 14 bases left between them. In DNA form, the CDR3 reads TGTGCCACCAGTGACCCAAGGACAGACGATCAGCCCCAGCATTTT. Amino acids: CATSDPRTDDQPQHF.

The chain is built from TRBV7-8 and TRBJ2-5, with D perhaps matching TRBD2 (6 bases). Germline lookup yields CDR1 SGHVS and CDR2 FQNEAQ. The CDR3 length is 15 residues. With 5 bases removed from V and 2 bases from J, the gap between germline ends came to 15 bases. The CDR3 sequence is CASSPLRRGQETQYF. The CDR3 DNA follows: TGTGCCAGCAGCCCGCTCCGGCGGGGACAAGAGACCCAGTACTTC.

DNA of the CDR3: TGTGCCAGCAGCTTGGAGCCCCTCGCGCGGAACACTGAAGCTTTCTTT. Amino acids: CASSLEPLARNTEAFF. The rearrangement links TRBV5-6 to TRBJ1-1; D remains ambiguous. The CDR3 is 16 residues long. Germline V gene data show CDR1 as SGHDT and CDR2 as YYEEEE. V lost 0 bases and J 1 base, leaving 13 bases between the germline ends.

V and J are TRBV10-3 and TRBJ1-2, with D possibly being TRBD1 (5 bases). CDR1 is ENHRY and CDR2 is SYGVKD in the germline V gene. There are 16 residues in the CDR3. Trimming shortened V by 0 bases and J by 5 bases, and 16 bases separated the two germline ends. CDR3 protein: CAISESGPTGGYGYTF. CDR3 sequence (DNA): TGTGCCATCAGTGAGTCGGGACCGACCGGGGGGTATGGCTACACCTTC.